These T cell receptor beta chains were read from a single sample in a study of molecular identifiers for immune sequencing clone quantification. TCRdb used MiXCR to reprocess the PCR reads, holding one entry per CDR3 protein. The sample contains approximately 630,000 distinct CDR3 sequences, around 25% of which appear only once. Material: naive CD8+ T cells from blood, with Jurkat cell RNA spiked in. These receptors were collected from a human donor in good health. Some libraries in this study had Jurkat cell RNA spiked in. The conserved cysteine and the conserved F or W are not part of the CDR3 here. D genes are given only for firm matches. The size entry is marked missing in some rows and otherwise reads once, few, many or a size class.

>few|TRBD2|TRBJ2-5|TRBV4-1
ASSQDPTSGVGETQY
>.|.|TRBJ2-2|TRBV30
AWSWGANTGELF
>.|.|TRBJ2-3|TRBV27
ASSFPGTDTQC
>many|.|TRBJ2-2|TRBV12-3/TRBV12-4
ASSPGPVGELF
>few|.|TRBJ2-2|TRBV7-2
ASSLVGTGGLF
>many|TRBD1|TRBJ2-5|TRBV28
ASSPGTGALETQY
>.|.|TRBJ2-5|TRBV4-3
ASSQVGGGETQY
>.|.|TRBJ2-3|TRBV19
ASSIQARVDTQY
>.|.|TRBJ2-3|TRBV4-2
ASGKDLGTDTQY
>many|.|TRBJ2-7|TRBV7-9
ASHTAYSYEQY
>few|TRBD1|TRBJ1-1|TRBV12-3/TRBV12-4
ASSSKGQGNTEAF
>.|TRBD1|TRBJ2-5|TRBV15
ATSRDWRGQGAEPQY
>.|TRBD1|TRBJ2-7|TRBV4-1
ASSHAGGESEQY
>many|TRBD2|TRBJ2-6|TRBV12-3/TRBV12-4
ASSLTPGGNGANVLT